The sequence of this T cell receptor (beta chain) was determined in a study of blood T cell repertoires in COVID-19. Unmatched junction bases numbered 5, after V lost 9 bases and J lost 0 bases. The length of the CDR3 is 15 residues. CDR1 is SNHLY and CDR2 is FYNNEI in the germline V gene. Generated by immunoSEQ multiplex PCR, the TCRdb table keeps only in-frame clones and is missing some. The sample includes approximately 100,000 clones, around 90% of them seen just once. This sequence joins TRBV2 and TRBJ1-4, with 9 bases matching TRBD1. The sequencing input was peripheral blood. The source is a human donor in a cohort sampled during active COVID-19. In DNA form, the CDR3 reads TGTGCCAGTGGGACAGGGTTTGCAACTAATGAAAAACTGTTTTTT. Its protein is CASGTGFATNEKLFF.